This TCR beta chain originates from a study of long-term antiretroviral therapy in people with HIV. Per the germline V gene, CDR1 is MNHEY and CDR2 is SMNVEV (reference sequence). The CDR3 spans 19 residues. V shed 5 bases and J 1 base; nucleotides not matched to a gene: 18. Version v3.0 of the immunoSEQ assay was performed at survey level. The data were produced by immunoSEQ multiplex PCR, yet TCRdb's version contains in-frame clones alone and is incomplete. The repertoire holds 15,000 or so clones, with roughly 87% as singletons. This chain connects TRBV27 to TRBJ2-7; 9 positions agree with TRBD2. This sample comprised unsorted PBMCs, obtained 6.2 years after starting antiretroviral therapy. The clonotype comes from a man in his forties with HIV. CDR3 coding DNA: TGTGCCAGCAGTCGTAGAGGTAGCGGGAGTCCTCTATGGTCCTACGAGCAGTACTTC. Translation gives CASSRRGSGSPLWSYEQYF.